This TCR beta chain was sequenced during a study of shared clonotypes between healthy human individuals (dated by TCRdb to the early 2020s). Context from the whole study: Two women and a few men aged 18 to 49 years were included in the cohort. Each donor's leukapheresis produced roughly between roughly 0.9 and 8.9 billion PBMCs. Per donor, three plates each were used for CD4 naive and CD4 memory, two for CD8 naive, and one for CD8 memory. To increase sequencing depth and limit assay-specific biases, TCR repertoire library preparation and sequencing were carried out by different laboratories using diverse techniques. The study deeply sequenced blood TCR repertoires of five healthy adults to estimate repertoire size and the extent of clonotype sharing between individuals. Overall study outcomes, separate from this receptor: The genetic and exposure-history diversity represented was limited by the small number of donors. About 5% of naive CD4, 3% to 4% of naive CD8, approximately 2% of memory CD4, and over 0.35% of memory CD8 clonotypes were shared across a few donors. Pairwise subsampling led to the expectation that sequencing depth would affect the degree of clonotype sharing among donors. Rarefaction of sorted-subset datasets indicated incomplete sequencing despite the large sequencing depth. Sampling was restricted to blood, and TCR repertoires in tissue are likely to differ from TCR repertoires in blood. Compared with non-shared clonotypes, clonotypes shared by all four sorted-subset donors had higher generation probabilities. Naive subsets generally had larger estimated clonotype richness than memory subsets.

This clone was recorded at least ten times. Which antigen it targets is not known. Per-base quality was not reported, and no clone a single base away is much larger than it. Using the deep immunoSEQ assay, TCR CDR3 regions were amplified from genomic DNA by multiplex PCR. For each cell subset, the extracted genomic DNA was distributed evenly across all wells of several immunoSEQ 96-well plates, and each plate served as one replicate. For sorted subsets, each replicate PCR was loaded with 200 ng genomic DNA, equivalent to about 33,000 T cell genomes. Purified libraries were quantified with a Qubit 3.0 fluorometer, sized on a Bioanalyzer 2100, and re-quantified with the KAPA Library Quantification kit. Every immunoSEQ 96-well plate was sequenced on a dedicated single-read 150-cycle Illumina NextSeq 550 flow cell. Per the source publication's procedure: Because the immunoSEQ output held only junctional sequences and lacked quality scores, the filtering could not match the filtering applied to full-length reads. To assign V/J genes and CDR3, sequences were annotated using PyIR, a Python wrapper for IgBLAST v1.9, with IMGT germline references. Reads were removed for weak V/J assignments (E-value above 1e-6), missing CDR3, stop codons, out-of-frame junctions, or ambiguous translated residues. V3J clonotypes were defined as sequences sharing the same inferred V gene, J gene, and CDR3 amino acid sequence. Percentage overlap between repertoires was computed as shared unique clonotypes divided by the size of the smaller repertoire. Repertoire richness was assessed with RTK rarefaction, the Chao1 estimator, and Recon v2.1 estimates of unobserved clonotypes. For all TCRbeta clonotypes obtained by the gDNA method from a few donors, generation probabilities were computed with OLGA. TCRdb obtained this table from immuneACCESS and retained in-frame rearrangements with V and J assigned. These tables miss some clones; where compared with another copy, unresolved V genes account for less than half of the shortfall, and the remainder is unexplained. V, J and clone size derive from that table, while D and trimming were established from the DNA sequence. This sample lists hundreds of thousands of clones; 74% were detected once. The top ten clones comprise approximately 1.8% of the sample.

The junction shows trimming of 4 bases on V and 1 base on J, and the gene matches do not reach 13 bases of it. For CDR1 and CDR2, the germline V gene lists MGHRA and YSYEKL. The CDR3 numbers 18 residues from cysteine through phenylalanine. The kept DNA is CDR3 alone, 54 bases in frame from the first base. Donors were healthy HIV-negative adults with no recently reported acute infections or vaccinations. Every donor was a Caucasian adult living in Nashville, Tennessee, USA. CD4+ T cells were enriched by magnetic negative selection, after which naive cells were positively selected on CD45RA and the negative fraction was taken as the memory subset. Blood was collected by leukapheresis, and PBMCs were isolated by Ficoll-Histopaque density gradient centrifugation and then cryopreserved in liquid nitrogen vapor phase. Purity and quantity of every magnetically sorted T cell population were checked by analytical flow cytometry. From each sorted fraction, genomic DNA was isolated and quantified by UV absorbance on a Nanodrop 2000c.

In this chain, TRBV4-1 is recombined with TRBJ2-7; 10 bases in the middle match TRBD2. This TCR came from a woman aged 25 to 39 in good health. Sequenced input: memory CD4+ T cells sorted from blood. In the paper's terms, the cell subset or site label means: CD45RA-negative fraction. The bases are TGCGCCAGCAGCCGGGGACTAGCGAAAAGGTCCTCTTCCTACGAGCAGTACTTC. Translated, it reads CASSRGLAKRSSSYEQYF.